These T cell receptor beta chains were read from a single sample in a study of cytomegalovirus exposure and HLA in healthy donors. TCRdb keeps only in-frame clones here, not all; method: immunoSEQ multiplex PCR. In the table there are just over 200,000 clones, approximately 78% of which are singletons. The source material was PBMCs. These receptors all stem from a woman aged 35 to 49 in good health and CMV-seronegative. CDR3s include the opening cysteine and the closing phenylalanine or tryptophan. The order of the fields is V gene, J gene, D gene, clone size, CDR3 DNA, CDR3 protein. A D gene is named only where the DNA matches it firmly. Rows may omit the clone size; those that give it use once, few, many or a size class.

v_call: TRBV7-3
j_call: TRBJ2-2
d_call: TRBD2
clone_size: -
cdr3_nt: TGTGCCAGCAGCTTAACCCGGCGGGAGGGCCCCACCGGGGAGCTGTTTTTT
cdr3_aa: CASSLTRREGPTGELFF

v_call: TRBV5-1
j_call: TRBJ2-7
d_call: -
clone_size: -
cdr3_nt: TGCGCCAGCAGCTTGACGGGGAACCACGAGCAGTACTTC
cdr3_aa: CASSLTGNHEQYF

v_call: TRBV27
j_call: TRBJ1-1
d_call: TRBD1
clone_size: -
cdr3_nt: TGTGCCAGCAGGGCCGGGGACAGGCCGACTGAAGCTTTCTTT
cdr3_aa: CASRAGDRPTEAFF

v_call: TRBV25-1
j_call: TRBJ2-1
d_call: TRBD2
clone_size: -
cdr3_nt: TGTGCCAGCAGTGAGCCTAGCGGGAGTTCCTACAATGAGCAGTTCTTC
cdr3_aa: CASSEPSGSSYNEQFF

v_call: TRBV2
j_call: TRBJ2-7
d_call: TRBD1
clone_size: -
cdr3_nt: TGTGCCAGCAGTCGGGGGGACAGGGACTACGAGCAGTACTTC
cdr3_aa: CASSRGDRDYEQYF

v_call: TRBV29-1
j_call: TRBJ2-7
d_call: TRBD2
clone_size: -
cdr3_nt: TGCAGCGTTGTGGGACTAACGCTTACCTCCCCGCTGGAGCAGTACTTC
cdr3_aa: CSVVGLTLTSPLEQYF

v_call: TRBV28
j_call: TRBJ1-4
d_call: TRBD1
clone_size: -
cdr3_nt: TGTGCCAGCAGCTTATTACAGGGGGCGAGTGAAAAACTGTTTTTT
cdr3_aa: CASSLLQGASEKLFF

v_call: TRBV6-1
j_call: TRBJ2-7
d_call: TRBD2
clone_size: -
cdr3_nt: TGTGCCAGCAGTGAAGTGGTAGCGGGACTCTACGAGCAGTACTTC
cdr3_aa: CASSEVVAGLYEQYF

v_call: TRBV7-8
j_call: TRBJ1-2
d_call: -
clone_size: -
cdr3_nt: TGTGCCAGCAGCTTAGGGGCTTATAACGGCTACACCTTC
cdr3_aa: CASSLGAYNGYTF

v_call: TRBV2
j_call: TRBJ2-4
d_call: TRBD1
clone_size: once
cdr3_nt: TGTGCCGGGTCCCGGGACAGGGGAGGACAGTACTTC
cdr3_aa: CAGSRDRGGQYF

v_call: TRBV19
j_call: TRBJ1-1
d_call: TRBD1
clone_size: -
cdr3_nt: TGTGCCAGTATGTCAGGGGGCGCGAACACTGAAGCTTTCTTT
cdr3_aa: CASMSGGANTEAFF

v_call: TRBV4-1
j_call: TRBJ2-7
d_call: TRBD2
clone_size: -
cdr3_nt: TGCGCCAGCAGCCCGTTTTCGGGGGGAGGTAGTTCCTACGAGCAGTACTTC
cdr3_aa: CASSPFSGGGSSYEQYF

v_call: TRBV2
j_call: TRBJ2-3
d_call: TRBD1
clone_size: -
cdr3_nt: TGTGCCAGCACCAAGGACAGGGCTGATACGCAGTATTTT
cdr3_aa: CASTKDRADTQYF

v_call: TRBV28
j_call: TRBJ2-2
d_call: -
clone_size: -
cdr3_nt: TGTGCCAGCAGTTTTGTTTATTGGACGGGATCGAACACCGGGGAGCTGTTTTTT
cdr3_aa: CASSFVYWTGSNTGELFF

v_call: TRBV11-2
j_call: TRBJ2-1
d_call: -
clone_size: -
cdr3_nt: TGTGCCAGTGTCGATCTGGCGGGGAGCTCCTACAATGAGCAGTTCTTC
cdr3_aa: CASVDLAGSSYNEQFF

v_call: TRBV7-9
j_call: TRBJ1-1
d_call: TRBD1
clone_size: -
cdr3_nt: TGTGCCAGCAGCTCACCGGGACAGGCCTGGACTGAAGCTTTCTTT
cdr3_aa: CASSSPGQAWTEAFF

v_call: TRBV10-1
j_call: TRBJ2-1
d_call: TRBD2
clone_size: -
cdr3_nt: TGCGCCAGCAGTGAGCAGACTAGCGGGTACAATGAGCAGTTCTTC
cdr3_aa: CASSEQTSGYNEQFF

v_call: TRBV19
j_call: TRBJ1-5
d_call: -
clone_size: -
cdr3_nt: TGTGCCAGTAGTATAGTCAACAGGGGCAATCAGCCCCAGCATTTT
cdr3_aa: CASSIVNRGNQPQHF

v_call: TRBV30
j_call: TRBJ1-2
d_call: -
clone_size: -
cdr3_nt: TGTGCCTGTCGACTCAGGGGTAGGTTGAATGATGGCTACACCTTC
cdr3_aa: CACRLRGRLNDGYTF

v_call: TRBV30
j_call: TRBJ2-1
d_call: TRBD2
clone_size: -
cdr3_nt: TGTGCCTGGAGTGTTACTTCGGCGGGGGGAGGGTTCTTC
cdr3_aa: CAWSVTSAGGGFF

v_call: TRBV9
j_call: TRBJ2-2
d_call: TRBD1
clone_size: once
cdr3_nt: TGTGCCAGCAGCTCCACGACAGGGGCGAACACCGGGGAGCTGTTTTTT
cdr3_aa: CASSSTTGANTGELFF

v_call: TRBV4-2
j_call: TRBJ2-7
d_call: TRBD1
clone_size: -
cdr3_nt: TGTGCCAGCAGCCAAGGGGGGACAGGGTACCACGAGCAGTACTTC
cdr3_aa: CASSQGGTGYHEQYF

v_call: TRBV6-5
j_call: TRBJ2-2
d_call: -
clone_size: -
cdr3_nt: TGTGCCAGCAGTTATTCGGGGAGAAGGTCCGGGGAGCTGTTTTTT
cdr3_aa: CASSYSGRRSGELFF

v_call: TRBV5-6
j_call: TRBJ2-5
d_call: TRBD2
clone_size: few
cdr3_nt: TGTGCCAGCAGCTTGGAGGCCCTAGCGGGAGGAGGCTCGGAGACCCAGTACTTC
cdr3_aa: CASSLEALAGGGSETQYF

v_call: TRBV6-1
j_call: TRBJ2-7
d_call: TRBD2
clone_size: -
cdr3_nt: TGTGCCAGCAGTGAACTAGGGACTAGCGGGCATGGTGTCGAGCAGTACTTC
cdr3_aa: CASSELGTSGHGVEQYF

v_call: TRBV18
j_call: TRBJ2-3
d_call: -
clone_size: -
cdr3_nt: TGTGCCAGCTCTCCCCGGGACTCAAGCACAGATACGCAGTATTTT
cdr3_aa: CASSPRDSSTDTQYF

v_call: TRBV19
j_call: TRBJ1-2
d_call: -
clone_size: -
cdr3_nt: TGTGCCAGTAGTATAGATGCGAGAAGGAGATACTATGGCTACACCTTC
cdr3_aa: CASSIDARRRYYGYTF

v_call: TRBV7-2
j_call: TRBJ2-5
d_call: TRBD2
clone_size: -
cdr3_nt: TGTGCCAGCAGCCCAGAAACCCTAGCGGGAGTCATCCAAGAGACCCAGTACTTC
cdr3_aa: CASSPETLAGVIQETQYF

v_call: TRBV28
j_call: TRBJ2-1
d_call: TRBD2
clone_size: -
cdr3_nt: TGTGCCAGCAGCCCGGGACTAGCGGGAGGGCAGTTCTTC
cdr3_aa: CASSPGLAGGQFF

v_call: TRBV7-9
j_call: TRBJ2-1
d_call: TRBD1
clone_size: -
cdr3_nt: TGTGCCAGCAGCCCCAGAATCCGGGACAGCTACAATGAGCAGTTCTTC
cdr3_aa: CASSPRIRDSYNEQFF

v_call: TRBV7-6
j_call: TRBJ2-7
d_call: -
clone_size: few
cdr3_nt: TGTGCCAGCAGCTTAGTACAGGGGGGGTCCTACGAGCAGTACTTC
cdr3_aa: CASSLVQGGSYEQYF

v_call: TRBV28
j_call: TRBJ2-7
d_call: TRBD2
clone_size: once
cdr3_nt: TGTGCCAGCAGACCCCCTAGCGGGATCTACGAGCAGTACTTC
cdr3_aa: CASRPPSGIYEQYF

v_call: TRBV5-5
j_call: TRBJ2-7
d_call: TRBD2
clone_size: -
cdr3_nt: TGTGCCAGCACCGAGACTAGCGGTTTTTCCCTGGAGCAGTACTTC
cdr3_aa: CASTETSGFSLEQYF

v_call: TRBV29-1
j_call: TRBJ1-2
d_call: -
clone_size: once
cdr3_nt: TGCAGCGTTGAAGGGGGACTAGAGAACCACTATGGCTACACCTTC
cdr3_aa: CSVEGGLENHYGYTF

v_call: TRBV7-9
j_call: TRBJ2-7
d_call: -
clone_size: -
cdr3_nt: TGTGCCAGCAAGGAGGTAGGACGCTCCTACGAGCAGTACTTC
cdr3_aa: CASKEVGRSYEQYF

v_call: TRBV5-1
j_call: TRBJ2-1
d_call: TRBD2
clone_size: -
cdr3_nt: TGCGCCAGCAGCTTAACTTCTAGCGGGTCTTACAATGAGCAGTTCTTC
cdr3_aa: CASSLTSSGSYNEQFF

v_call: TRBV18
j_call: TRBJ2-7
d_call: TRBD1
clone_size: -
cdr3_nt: TGTGCCAGCTCACTGGACAGGGGCATCAACGAGCAGTACTTC
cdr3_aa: CASSLDRGINEQYF

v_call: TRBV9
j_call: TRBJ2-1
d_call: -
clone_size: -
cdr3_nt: TGTGCCAGCAGCCTCTCCCCGCTTGGAGGTTATGAGCAGTTCTTC
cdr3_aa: CASSLSPLGGYEQFF

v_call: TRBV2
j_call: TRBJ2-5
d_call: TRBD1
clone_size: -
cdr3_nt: TGTGCCAGCAGCCTCGGGCGAAGCAGGGGGCAAGAGACCCAGTACTTC
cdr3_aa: CASSLGRSRGQETQYF

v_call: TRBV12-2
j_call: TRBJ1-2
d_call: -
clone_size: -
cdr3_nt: TGTGCAAGTCGCTTAGCGGAAGGACAGGGGGCAGCCTACACCTTC
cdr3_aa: CASRLAEGQGAAYTF

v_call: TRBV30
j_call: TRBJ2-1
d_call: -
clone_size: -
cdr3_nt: TGTGCCTGGAGTGTGGGCTACGGCGAGCAGTTCTTC
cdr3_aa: CAWSVGYGEQFF

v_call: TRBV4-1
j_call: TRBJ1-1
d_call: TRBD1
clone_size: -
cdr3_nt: TGCGCCAGCAGACCCGGGACAGGGACGATGAACACTGAAGCTTTCTTT
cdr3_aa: CASRPGTGTMNTEAFF

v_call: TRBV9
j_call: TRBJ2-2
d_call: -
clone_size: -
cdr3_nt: TGTGCCAGCAGCGTAGTGCCAGACGGGGAGCTGTTTTTT
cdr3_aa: CASSVVPDGELFF

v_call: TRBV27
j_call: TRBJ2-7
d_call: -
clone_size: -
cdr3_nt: TGTGCCAGCAGTTCCCACCTAGCGTCCTACGAGCAGTACTTC
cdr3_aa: CASSSHLASYEQYF

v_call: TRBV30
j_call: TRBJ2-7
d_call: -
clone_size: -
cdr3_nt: TGTGCCTGGAGTGTGGGGCCGAACTCCTACGAGCAGTACTTC
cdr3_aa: CAWSVGPNSYEQYF

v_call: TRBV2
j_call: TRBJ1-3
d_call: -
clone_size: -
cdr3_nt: TGTGCCAGCAGTGAGGGGGCAGGGCCGGGTTTTGGAAACACCATATATTTT
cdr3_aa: CASSEGAGPGFGNTIYF

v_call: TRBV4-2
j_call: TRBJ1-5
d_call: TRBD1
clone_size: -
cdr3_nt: TGTGCCAGCAGCCAGGGACAGGCCAGCAATCAGCCCCAGCATTTT
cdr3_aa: CASSQGQASNQPQHF

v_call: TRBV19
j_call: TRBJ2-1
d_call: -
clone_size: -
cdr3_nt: TGTGCCAGTAGTATAGATCTTGAGGGCTCCTACAATGAGCAGTTCTTC
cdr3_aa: CASSIDLEGSYNEQFF

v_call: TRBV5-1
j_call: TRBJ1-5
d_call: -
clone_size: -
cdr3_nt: TGCGCCAGCAGACCAATGACAGGAGGAAATCAGCCCCAGCATTTT
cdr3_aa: CASRPMTGGNQPQHF

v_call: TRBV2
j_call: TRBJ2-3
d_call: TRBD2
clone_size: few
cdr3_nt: TGTGCCAGCACCTTAGCGGGAGGGAGCACAGATACGCAGTATTTT
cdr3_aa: CASTLAGGSTDTQYF

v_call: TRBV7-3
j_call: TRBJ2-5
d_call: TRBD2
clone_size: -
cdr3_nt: TGTGCCAGCAGCTTGGGACTAGCGGGAGAACAAGAGACCCAGTACTTC
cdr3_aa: CASSLGLAGEQETQYF

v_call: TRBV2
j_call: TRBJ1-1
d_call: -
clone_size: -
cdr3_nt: TGTGCCAGCAGTGTATACACTGAAGCTTTCTTT
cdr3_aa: CASSVYTEAFF

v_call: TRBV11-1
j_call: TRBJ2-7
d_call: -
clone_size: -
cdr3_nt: TGTGCCAGCAGCTTACCATCTCGGGGGACCCCTCGTAAGCAGTACTTC
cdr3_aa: CASSLPSRGTPRKQYF

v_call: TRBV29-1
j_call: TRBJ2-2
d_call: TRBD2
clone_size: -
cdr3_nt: TGCAGCGTCCCCAGGACTAGCGGGAGTCCCGGGGAGCTGTTTTTT
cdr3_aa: CSVPRTSGSPGELFF

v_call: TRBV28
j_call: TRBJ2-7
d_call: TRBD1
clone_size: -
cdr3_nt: TGTGCCAGCATTACTACCGGGACAGGGCCCTACGAGCAGTACTTC
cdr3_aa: CASITTGTGPYEQYF

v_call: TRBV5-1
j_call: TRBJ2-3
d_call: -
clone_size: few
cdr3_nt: TGCGCCAGCAGCTTCCTGCGAGGCTCGTCAAGCACAGATACGCAGTATTTT
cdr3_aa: CASSFLRGSSSTDTQYF

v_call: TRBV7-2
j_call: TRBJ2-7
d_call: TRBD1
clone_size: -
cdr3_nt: TGTGCCAGCAGCTTATCCGACAGGGTCTACGAGCAGTACTTC
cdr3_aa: CASSLSDRVYEQYF

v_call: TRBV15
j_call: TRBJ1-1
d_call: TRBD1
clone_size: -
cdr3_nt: TGTGCCACCCGCAGCCGGGACAGATTGCCCACTGAAGCTTTCTTT
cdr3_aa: CATRSRDRLPTEAFF

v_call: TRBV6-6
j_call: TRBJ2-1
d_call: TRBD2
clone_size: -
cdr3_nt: TGTGCCAGCAGTACCCAGGGCGGGAGGGGTTTGGATGAGCAGTTCTTC
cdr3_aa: CASSTQGGRGLDEQFF

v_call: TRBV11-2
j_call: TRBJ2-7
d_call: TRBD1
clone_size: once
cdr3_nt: TGTGCCAGCAGCCAATGGGACAGGGGCTCCTACGAGCAGTACTTC
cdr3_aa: CASSQWDRGSYEQYF